Listed below are T cell receptor beta chains from one sample, sequenced in a study of cytomegalovirus exposure and HLA in healthy donors. TCRdb's copy holds only in-frame clones and misses some; the assay was immunoSEQ multiplex PCR. The top ten hold around a tenth of the sample, which has roughly 160,000 clones, approximately 80% seen once. What was sequenced was PBMCs. The receptors were sampled from a man aged 18-30 years in good health and CMV-seropositive. Both conserved end residues are part of each CDR3. A D gene is named only where the DNA matches it firmly. For some rows the clone size is stated as once, few or many, or as a class when expanded; others skip it.

TRBJ2-3 TRBV5-1 - - CASSLEQGSTDTQYF TGCGCCAGCAGCTTGGAGCAGGGGTCCACAGATACGCAGTATTTT
TRBJ2-2 TRBV6-4 - - CASSAQGPTGELFF TGTGCCAGCAGTGCCCAGGGGCCGACCGGGGAGCTGTTTTTT
TRBJ1-1 TRBV2 TRBD1 - CASMKSQIGVQGQTEAFF TGTGCCAGCATGAAGTCTCAGATAGGTGTACAGGGGCAGACTGAAGCTTTCTTT
TRBJ1-1 TRBV15 - - CATSRDRAGPGGTEAFF TGTGCCACCAGCAGAGATCGCGCAGGGCCTGGCGGCACTGAAGCTTTCTTT
TRBJ2-1 TRBV7-9 - - CSSSLSSTGVGPYNEQFF TGTTCCAGCAGCTTATCAAGCACGGGGGTTGGCCCCTACAATGAGCAGTTCTTC
TRBJ2-5 TRBV6-5 - - CASSSQGGETQYF TGTGCCAGCAGTTCACAGGGTGGGGAGACCCAGTACTTC
TRBJ2-7 TRBV15 - - CATAPVLSYEQYF TGTGCCACCGCTCCAGTCCTCTCCTACGAGCAGTACTTC
TRBJ2-7 TRBV5-6 - once CASSSTGREQYF TGTGCCAGCAGCTCAACAGGGCGCGAGCAGTACTTC
TRBJ2-7 TRBV29-1 - - CSVAGRPAYEQYF TGCAGCGTGGCGGGCAGGCCAGCCTACGAGCAGTACTTC
TRBJ1-3 TRBV7-9 - - CASSFTGLPGNTIYF TGTGCCAGCAGTTTTACAGGGCTTCCTGGAAACACCATATATTTT
TRBJ2-4 TRBV5-1 - - CASSLRPGGTTKNIQYF TGCGCCAGCAGCCTCCGCCCGGGGGGCACCACCAAAAACATTCAGTACTTC
TRBJ1-1 TRBV9 - - CASSVDRDTEAFF TGTGCCAGCAGCGTAGACAGGGACACTGAAGCTTTCTTT
TRBJ1-2 TRBV25-1 - once CASSGGNQWGSGYTF TGTGCCAGCAGTGGGGGAAATCAGTGGGGCTCTGGCTACACCTTC
TRBJ1-2 TRBV18 - - CASSPVGDIYGYTF TGTGCCAGCTCACCAGTCGGGGATATCTATGGCTACACCTTC
TRBJ1-4 TRBV27 - - CASSSWGAGGEKLFF TGTGCCAGCAGTTCCTGGGGCGCGGGGGGAGAAAAACTGTTTTTT
TRBJ1-1 TRBV5-6 - - CASSLRTVNTEAFF TGTGCCAGCAGCTTACGGACAGTGAACACTGAAGCTTTCTTT
TRBJ2-7 TRBV21-1 - few CASSKVWGQSYEQYF TGTGCCAGCAGCAAAGTCTGGGGGCAGTCCTACGAGCAGTACTTC
TRBJ2-7 TRBV18 - - CASSFPGAYEQYF TGTGCCAGCTCCTTCCCGGGAGCCTACGAGCAGTACTTC
TRBJ2-7 TRBV6-1 TRBD2 - CASSNYGTSGYEQYF TGTGCCAGCAGCAATTACGGGACTAGCGGCTACGAGCAGTACTTC
TRBJ1-5 TRBV19 - - CASNPSLAGQPQHF TGTGCCAGTAACCCCAGCCTAGCGGGGCAGCCCCAGCATTTT
TRBJ1-2 TRBV7-3 - - CASSADIGYGYTF TGTGCCAGCAGCGCCGACATCGGCTATGGCTACACCTTC
TRBJ1-6 TRBV7-9 TRBD1 - CSSSLVAGGPQFLHF TGTTCCAGCAGCTTAGTGGCAGGGGGCCCCCAGTTCCTCCACTTT
TRBJ2-1 TRBV7-9 TRBD2 - CASSFRTSGDNEQFF TGTGCCAGCAGCTTCCGGACTAGCGGGGACAATGAGCAGTTCTTC
TRBJ1-5 TRBV4-1 - - CASSQADISNQPQHF TGCGCCAGCAGCCAAGCGGACATCAGCAATCAGCCCCAGCATTTT
TRBJ1-2 TRBV6-4 TRBD1 - CASSGDSGYGYTF TGTGCCAGCAGTGGGGACAGCGGCTATGGCTACACCTTC
TRBJ2-7 TRBV4-2 TRBD1 - CASSQVRTGGYEQYF TGTGCCAGCAGCCAAGTTCGGACAGGGGGCTACGAGCAGTACTTC
TRBJ1-1 TRBV6-6 - - CASSYKTGMNTEAFF TGTGCCAGCAGTTATAAGACAGGAATGAACACTGAAGCTTTCTTT
TRBJ2-1 TRBV9 - - CASSVALQEINEQFF TGTGCCAGCAGCGTAGCCCTCCAAGAGATCAATGAGCAGTTCTTC
TRBJ2-5 TRBV9 - once CAGSRGTSQETQYF TGTGCCGGCAGCAGGGGAACAAGTCAAGAGACCCAGTACTTC
TRBJ2-7 TRBV6-6 - - CASSLRWSSYEQYF TGTGCCAGCAGTTTACGGTGGAGCTCCTACGAGCAGTACTTC
TRBJ2-7 TRBV4-1 TRBD2 - CASSQENGLATSYEQYF TGCGCCAGCAGCCAAGAGAACGGACTAGCAACGTCCTACGAGCAGTACTTC
TRBJ1-5 TRBV29-1 - - CSVQKSRGGNQPQHF TGCAGCGTTCAAAAGTCCAGGGGTGGCAATCAGCCCCAGCATTTT
TRBJ2-1 TRBV29-1 - - CSVEALAEGLEQFF TGCAGCGTTGAAGCCTTAGCGGAAGGGCTTGAGCAGTTCTTC
TRBJ1-5 TRBV2 TRBD1 - CASTTGENQPQHF TGTGCCAGCACGACAGGGGAGAATCAGCCCCAGCATTTT
TRBJ2-7 TRBV7-8 TRBD1 - CASSSFSGTGALEQYF TGTGCCAGCAGCTCCTTCTCCGGGACAGGAGCTTTGGAGCAGTACTTC
TRBJ2-7 TRBV13 - - CASSLGQGGYYEQYF TGTGCCAGCAGCCTCGGTCAGGGGGGTTACTACGAGCAGTACTTC
TRBJ1-1 TRBV10-3 - - CAEGHLNTEAFF TGTGCTGAGGGACATTTGAACACTGAAGCTTTCTTT
TRBJ2-1 TRBV10-3 TRBD2 - CAISPTSGGAVEQFF TGTGCCATCAGCCCCACTAGCGGGGGGGCTGTTGAGCAGTTCTTC
TRBJ1-2 TRBV7-9 - - CSSTGGEGPYGYTF TGTTCCAGCACCGGGGGGGAGGGCCCCTATGGCTACACCTTC
TRBJ2-1 TRBV4-1 - - CASSQDLRLLLGNEQFF TGCGCCAGCAGCCAAGATCTGCGGCTACTACTTGGCAATGAGCAGTTCTTC
TRBJ2-7 TRBV5-6 - - CASSLDGGHPSYEQYF TGTGCCAGCAGCTTGGATGGAGGGCACCCGTCCTACGAGCAGTACTTC
TRBJ2-5 TRBV13 TRBD2 - CASSLELGLEHQETQYF TGTGCCAGCAGCTTAGAATTGGGACTAGAACACCAAGAGACCCAGTACTTC
TRBJ2-1 TRBV10-3 TRBD1 - CAISDWDRYYNEQFF TGTGCCATCAGTGATTGGGACAGATACTACAATGAGCAGTTCTTC
TRBJ2-3 TRBV7-9 - - CSSTPGDTQYF TGTTCCAGCACGCCGGGGGATACGCAGTATTTT
TRBJ1-2 TRBV15 - - CATSIDTYGYTF TGTGCCACCAGCATCGACACCTATGGCTACACCTTC
TRBJ1-1 TRBV25-1 TRBD1 - CASSDTGGTEAFF TGTGCCAGCAGTGATACAGGGGGCACTGAAGCTTTCTTT
TRBJ2-3 TRBV30 TRBD2 - CAGIAGGSTDTQYF TGTGCCGGGATAGCGGGGGGTAGCACAGATACGCAGTATTTT
TRBJ2-1 TRBV6-1 TRBD2 - CASSESSGSFYNEQFF TGTGCCAGCAGTGAATCTAGCGGGAGTTTTTACAATGAGCAGTTCTTC
TRBJ2-2 TRBV7-8 TRBD2 - CASSLSGSGRGTGELFF TGTGCCAGCAGCTTATCGGGGTCTGGGAGGGGCACCGGGGAGCTGTTTTTT
TRBJ2-3 TRBV5-1 TRBD1 few CASSSTGGWDTQYF TGCGCCAGCAGCTCAACAGGGGGTTGGGATACGCAGTATTTT
TRBJ1-2 TRBV6-1 - - CASSADQGRVGGYTF TGTGCCAGCAGTGCAGATCAGGGTAGGGTCGGGGGCTACACCTTC
TRBJ2-7 TRBV5-6 - - CASSYGQNYEQYF TGTGCCAGCAGCTACGGACAGAACTACGAGCAGTACTTC
TRBJ2-7 TRBV29-1 TRBD1 - CSVEDRGRYEQYF TGCAGCGTTGAGGACAGGGGAAGATACGAGCAGTACTTC
TRBJ2-7 TRBV29-1 TRBD1 - CSGGTGEYEQYF TGCAGCGGCGGGACAGGGGAATACGAGCAGTACTTC
TRBJ2-2 TRBV5-1 - - CASSLDISGAGELFF TGCGCCAGCAGCTTGGATATTTCGGGAGCCGGGGAGCTGTTTTTT
TRBJ2-1 TRBV12-5 TRBD1 - CASGSGTGLSRNEQFF TGTGCTAGTGGTTCGGGGACAGGGCTGAGTCGGAATGAGCAGTTCTTC
TRBJ2-3 TRBV11-2 - - CASSLSGGTDTQYF TGTGCCAGCAGCTTAAGTGGAGGCACAGATACGCAGTATTTT
TRBJ2-7 TRBV4-3 - once CASSQVLRTRSYEQYF TGCGCCAGCAGCCAAGTTCTTCGGACACGTTCCTACGAGCAGTACTTC
TRBJ2-7 TRBV10-3 TRBD2 - CATGLAGRYEQYF TGTGCCACCGGACTAGCGGGGAGATACGAGCAGTACTTC
TRBJ2-2 TRBV7-8 - - CASSLTGVTGELFF TGTGCCAGCAGCCTTACGGGGGTTACCGGGGAGCTGTTTTTT